Listed here is a single T cell receptor beta chain. The data are from a study of long-term antiretroviral therapy in people with HIV. Background on the study: The oldest specimens predate the 2015 immediate-ART recommendation by about a decade.

Researchers report immunoSEQ v3.0 was run at survey level. Generated by immunoSEQ multiplex PCR, the TCRdb table keeps only in-frame clones and is missing some. There are more than 15,000 clones in the sample; just under 80% occur only once, and roughly 12% lies in the top ten. This CDR3 contains 15 residues. Germline V gene data show CDR1 as MNHEY and CDR2 as SVGAGI. Trimming left V 6 bases short and J 4 bases short, with 17 bases between. The sequences come from unsorted PBMCs, collected less than 3.3 years after starting antiretroviral therapy. The chain carries TRBV6-5 and TRBJ2-3, with a possible D match to TRBD1 (5 bases). The TCR sequence derives from a woman aged 40 to 50 with HIV. The CDR3: CASRDTWGNADTQYF. The CDR3 DNA is TGTGCCAGCAGGGATACATGGGGCAACGCAGATACGCAGTATTTT.